This T cell receptor (beta chain) emerged from a study of CXCR3-negative and CXCR3-positive naive CD8 T cells. Findings of the study overall: Comparison of naive subsets found surface CD5 to be comparable, and TCR strength was inferred on the basis of TRB CDR3 properties. TRB CDR3s of CXCR3-positive naive cells were more hydrophobic than those of CXCR3-negative naive cells.

Germline CDR1 and CDR2: SGHTA and FQGNSA. CDR3 size: 17 residues. Researchers prepared the TRB cDNA libraries using 5' RACE with UMI labels. TCRdb re-called the 5' RACE reads, yielding one record per CDR3 amino acid sequence without DNA. In all, the sample yields 5,500 to 6,000 distinct CDR3 sequences. On this clonotype itself: Its antigen is as yet unknown.

The source is a human donor in good health. Some clones in this sample may be carry-over from other donors' samples. Sequenced material: naive CXCR3+ CD8+ T cells from blood. The subset here: CD45RO-CCR7+CD27+CD95- naive CD8+ T cells expressing CXCR3 (TNR3+). This chain joins TRBV7-2 and TRBJ2-1. Here the CDR3 reads CASSLMFGQDSYNEQFF.